This TCR beta chain emerged from a study of blood T cell repertoires in COVID-19. The CDR3 is 16 residues long. The V end lost 5 bases, the J end lost 2 bases, and 20 bases lay between the germline ends. Per germline, CDR1 SGHRS and CDR2 YFSETQ. The method was immunoSEQ multiplex PCR; TCRdb's version includes in-frame clones alone and lacks a portion of them. The table has some 240,000 clones, 88% seen once; the top ten hold roughly 10%. Input material: peripheral blood. This sequence was found in a woman in her seventies with COVID-19, enrolled during active disease. The rearrangement links TRBV5-1 to TRBJ2-7; D gene ambiguous. CDR3 amino acids: CASRPNGGGATYEQYF. For the CDR3, the DNA is TGCGCCAGCAGACCCAATGGTGGCGGAGCGACCTACGAGCAGTACTTC.